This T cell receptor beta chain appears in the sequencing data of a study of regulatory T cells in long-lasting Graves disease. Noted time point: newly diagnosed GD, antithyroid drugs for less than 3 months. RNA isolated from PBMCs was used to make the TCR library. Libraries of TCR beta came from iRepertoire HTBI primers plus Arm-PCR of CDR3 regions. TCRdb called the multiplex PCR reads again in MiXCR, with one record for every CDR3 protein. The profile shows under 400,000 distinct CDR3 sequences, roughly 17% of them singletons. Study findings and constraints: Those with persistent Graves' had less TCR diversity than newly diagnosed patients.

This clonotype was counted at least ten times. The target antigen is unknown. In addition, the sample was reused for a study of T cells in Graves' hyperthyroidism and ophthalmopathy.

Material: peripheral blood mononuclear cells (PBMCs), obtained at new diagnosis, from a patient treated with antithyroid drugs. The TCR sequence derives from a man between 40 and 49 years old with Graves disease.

In DNA form, the CDR3 reads TGTGCCAGCAGCGTAGTCTCCACCGGGGGCAGCTACACCTTC. This translates into CASSVVSTGGSYTF. The chain has TRBV9 and TRBJ1-2; TRBD1 might be the D (6 bases). The CDR3 spans 14 residues. Trimming removed 0 bases from V and 9 bases from J, with 15 bases in between. Germline CDR1 SGDLS, CDR2 YYNGEE.